Listed here are 19 T cell receptor beta chains from one sample, sequenced in a study of CD8 T cells in ankylosing spondylitis. Overall study findings and caveats: Made up of under ten highly homologous variants, a TCR beta motif appeared characteristic of ankylosing spondylitis blood.

Each CDR3 protein gets one entry after TCRdb re-called the 5' RACE reads with MiXCR. The sample lists some 840,000 distinct CDR3 sequences; about 10% were seen once. Their recognized antigens are unknown. Sequencing input: blood, either unsorted or a sorted T cell fraction (not recorded which). These receptor sequences come from a male donor with ankylosing spondylitis.

This clonotype occurred a few times. The CDR3 region has the DNA TGTGCCAGCAGTTATTGGGGGGGAACTTCACCCCTCCACTTT. Amino acid sequence: CASSYWGGTSPLHF. This chain joins TRBV6-2 or TRBV6-3 and TRBJ1-6; D is possibly TRBD1 (5 bases). Germline V lookup: CDR1 MNHEY, CDR2 SVGEGT. V lost 3 bases and J lost 9, with 12 bases in between. This CDR3 is built from 14 residues.

This clonotype was seen more than once but under ten times. The chain employs TRBV7-9 and TRBJ2-1; perhaps TRBD1 as D (6 bases). The germline V and J ends were trimmed by 4 bases and 3 bases, with 13 bases remaining between them. Per germline, CDR1 SEHNR and CDR2 FQNEAQ (reference sequence). This CDR3 region has 15 residues. The CDR3 protein is CASSYRDTNYNEQFF. As DNA, the CDR3 is TGTGCCAGCAGCTACCGGGACACTAACTACAATGAGCAGTTCTTC.

This clonotype was detected only a few times. J is TRBJ1-5 and V is TRBV5-1, with 9 bases fitting TRBD1. Germline V lookup: CDR1 SGHRS, CDR2 YFSETQ. The CDR3 spans 16 residues. Unmatched junction bases numbered 7, after V lost 3 bases and J lost 3 bases. CDR3: CASSWGQGGDNQPQHF. CDR3 DNA: TGCGCCAGCAGCTGGGGACAGGGTGGAGACAATCAGCCCCAGCATTTT. Drawing the rest from reference TRBV5-1 and TRBJ1-5, the complete variable domain is KAGVTQTPRYLIKTRGQQVTLSCSPISGHRSVSWYQQTPGQGLQFLFEYFSETQRNKGNFPGRFSGRQFSNSRSEMNVSTLELGDSALYLCASSWGQGGDNQPQHFGDGTRLSIL.

The chain has TRBV7-2 and TRBJ2-5; TRBD1 is a possible D gene (6 bases). CDR1 and CDR2 from the germline V gene are SGHTA and FQGNSA. The CDR3 sequence is 12 residues long. With 7 bases removed from V and 5 bases from J, the gap between germline ends came to 11 bases. The CDR3: CASTKRGETQYF. The CDR3 coding sequence is TGTGCCAGCACCAAAAGGGGGGAGACCCAGTACTTC.

The CDR3 DNA sequence: TGCAGCGTCGATTACAGGGTTCGGGAGACCCAGTACTTC. Translation gives CSVDYRVRETQYF. The chain combines TRBV29-1 with TRBJ2-5; the D gene is possibly TRBD1 (6 bases). Germline V gene sequence: CDR1 SQVTM, CDR2 ANQGSEA. Between the trimmed V and J ends, which lost 6 bases and 5 bases, there was a span of 16 bases. The CDR3 loop spans 13 amino acids.

With regard to this clonotype: A much more abundant neighbour one base away suggests this may be a read error. The V call is TRBV29-1, the J call TRBJ2-1; D tentatively fits TRBD1 or TRBD2 (7 bases each). Trimming stripped 4 bases from V and 5 bases from J, with 21 bases between. The germline V gene encodes CDR1 SQVTM and CDR2 ANQGSEA. The CDR3 length is 16 residues. The CDR3, as DNA: TGCAGCGTTGGGATAAGGGGAGGGACAGAGAACAATGAGCAGTTCTTC. It is translated as CSVGIRGGTENNEQFF.

This clonotype was counted only a few times. The chain recombines TRBV6-2 or TRBV6-3 with TRBJ1-5, with D possibly being TRBD1 (5 bases). This CDR3 spans 16 amino acids. Germline CDR1 reads MNHEY; CDR2 reads SVGEGT. The germline V and J ends were trimmed by 5 bases and 6 bases, with 20 bases remaining between them. CDR3 coding DNA: TGTGCCAGCAGTGCCCGCTTGGGGGGGATCGCTCAGCCCCAGCATTTT. This sequence encodes CASSARLGGIAQPQHF.

The chain joins TRBV7-2 to TRBJ2-7; D ambiguous. Germline V gives CDR1 SGHTA, CDR2 FQGNSA. The CDR3 extends over 14 amino acids. The ends were cut back, 4 bases at V and 0 bases at J, with 10 bases in the middle. In DNA, the CDR3 is TGTGCCAGCAGCTCGCCGGGCCACTCCTACGAGCAGTACTTC. Translated, it gives CASSSPGHSYEQYF. The variable domain in full, completed from reference TRBV7-2 and TRBJ2-7, reads GAGVSQSPSNKVTEKGKDVELRCDPISGHTALYWYRQSLGQGLEFLIYFQGNSAPDKSGLPSDRFSAERTGGSVSTLTIQRTQQEDSAVYLCASSSPGHSYEQYFGPGTRLTVT.

This clonotype was recorded at least ten times. The rearrangement uses TRBV20-1 and TRBJ2-7; D call uncertain. Trimming took off 6 bases at V and 4 bases at J, with 10 bases between the two ends. The CDR3 extends over 11 amino acids. CDR1 and CDR2 (germline): DFQATT, SNEGSKA (reference sequence). CDR3: CSAPWGYEQYF. CDR3 bases: TGCAGTGCCCCGTGGGGATACGAGCAGTACTTC.

The chain combines TRBV10-3 with TRBJ2-5, with TRBD1 identical over 10 bases. J was trimmed by 5 bases and V by 6 bases; bases with no gene match: 6. This CDR3 is 14 amino acids long. In germline, CDR1 is ENHRY, CDR2 SYGVKD. The CDR3 DNA is TGTGCCATCAGAACCGGGACAGGGGACGAGACCCAGTACTTC. Its protein is CAIRTGTGDETQYF.

The chain is built from TRBV10-2 and TRBJ1-6; 9 nucleotides line up with TRBD1. The J segment lost 7 bases and the V segment lost 5 bases, leaving 6 bases of the junction unmatched. Germline loops: CDR1 WSHSY, CDR2 SAAADI. CDR3 size: 15 residues. The DNA of the CDR3 is TGCGCCAGCAGTCAATACAGGGGGCTGAATTCACCCCTCCACTTT. The encoded protein is CASSQYRGLNSPLHF.

The V call is TRBV7-2, the J call TRBJ2-5, with D maybe TRBD2 (6 bases). Trimming pared 0 bases from V and 4 bases from J, leaving 18 bases between. CDR3 size: 17 residues. Germline lookup yields CDR1 SGHTA and CDR2 FQGNSA. CDR3 amino acids: CASSLAASASWGETQYF. The CDR3 DNA sequence: TGTGCCAGCAGCTTAGCGGCTAGCGCATCTTGGGGAGAGACCCAGTACTTC.

Only a few counts were recorded for this clonotype. The rearrangement joins TRBV20-1 to TRBJ1-1; no definite D call. The CDR3 contains 13 residues. V lost 1 base and J lost 4, with 10 bases in between. Germline CDR1 is DFQATT and CDR2 is SNEGSKA (reference sequence). CDR3 in amino acids: CSARGHWGTEAFF. The CDR3 DNA reads TGCAGTGCTAGAGGTCATTGGGGCACTGAAGCTTTCTTT.

There are a few counts of this clonotype. CDR3 bases: TGTGCCAGCAGTTTCCTTAGGGGGGATGGTCGGTACGAGCAGTACTTC. This gives the protein CASSFLRGDGRYEQYF. The chain carries TRBV28 and TRBJ2-7, with D perhaps assigned TRBD1 or TRBD2 (6 bases each). The CDR3 length is 16 residues. CDR1 MDHEN and CDR2 SYDVKM come from the germline V gene. V was shortened by 3 bases and J by 4 bases, with 19 bases between the two germline ends.

Only a few counts were recorded for this clonotype. This chain links TRBV5-5 with TRBJ2-1, with D perhaps TRBD1 or TRBD2 (6 bases each). Per germline, CDR1 SGHKS and CDR2 YYEKEE (reference sequence). Trimming removed 4 bases from V and 0 bases from J, with 14 bases in between. The CDR3 spans 16 residues. The CDR3 protein is CASSPGDGSSYNEQFF. In nucleotides, the CDR3 is TGTGCCAGCAGCCCAGGGGACGGGAGCTCCTACAATGAGCAGTTCTTC.

About this clonotype itself: Just one base apart from a much larger clone, this may be a read error. J is TRBJ2-3 and V is TRBV20-1; D gene unclear. Trimming cost V 3 bases and J 4 bases, with 8 bases left between them. The CDR3 consists of 12 residues. Germline V gene lookup returns CDR1 DFQATT and CDR2 SNEGSKA (reference sequence). The CDR3 bases are TGCAGTGCTAGCGTGGGTGCAGATACGCAGTATTTT. It yields the protein CSASVGADTQYF.

This rearrangement joins TRBV7-2 to TRBJ2-2; TRBD1 is a possible D gene (6 bases). The V gene's germline CDR1 is SGHTA and CDR2 FQGNSA. The CDR3 consists of 13 residues. The V end was cut by 5 bases, the J end by 7 bases, with 11 bases between. CDR3 loop: CASSLQGNGELFF. CDR3 DNA: TGTGCCAGCAGCCTACAGGGAAACGGGGAGCTGTTTTTT.

This clonotype has just a few counts. The genes are TRBV10-3 and TRBJ1-4; D is undetermined. The germline V gene encodes CDR1 ENHRY and CDR2 SYGVKD. CDR3 size: 12 residues. Trimming shortened V by 2 bases and J by 7 bases, and 5 bases separated the two germline ends. CDR3 in amino acids: CAISEVSEKLFF. The DNA of the CDR3 is TGTGCCATCAGTGAGGTTTCTGAAAAACTGTTTTTT.

The chain carries TRBV10-3 and TRBJ2-5, with TRBD1 identical over 8 bases. Germline V lookup: CDR1 ENHRY, CDR2 SYGVKD. The CDR3 extends over 16 amino acids. V trimming: 0 bases; J trimming: 1 base; junction bases outside the gene matches: 4. The CDR3: CAISESGTGGQETQYF. As DNA, the CDR3 is TGTGCCATCAGTGAGTCCGGAACAGGGGGCCAAGAGACCCAGTACTTC.